The 14 T cell receptor beta chains reported below all come from one sample, sequenced in a study of blood T cell repertoires in COVID-19. The protocol was immunoSEQ multiplex PCR, while the TCRdb copy is restricted to in-frame clones and leaves out a portion. The sample records 70,000 or so clones, roughly 90% being singletons. Sample: peripheral blood. The receptors stem from a woman between 50 and 59 years old with acute or convalescent COVID-19.

The J gene is TRBJ1-2, the V gene TRBV9; 9 bases are a match to TRBD1. The V gene end was trimmed by 6 bases and the J gene end by 4 bases; junction bases not matched to a gene: 13. This CDR3 spans 16 amino acids. The germline V gene has CDR1 SGDLS and CDR2 YYNGEE. This chain's CDR3 is CASNPTGGVDFYGYTF. DNA of the CDR3: TGTGCCAGCAACCCGACAGGGGGAGTAGATTTCTATGGCTACACCTTC.

This rearrangement joins TRBV6-5 to TRBJ1-2, with TRBD1 matching 9 bases. Unmatched junction bases numbered 6, after V lost 3 bases and J lost 4 bases. Germline CDR1 is MNHEY and CDR2 is SVGAGI. This CDR3 region has 15 residues. The CDR3 DNA reads as TGTGCCAGCAGTTATAAGGGACAGGGCCTCTATGGCTACACCTTC. Translation gives CASSYKGQGLYGYTF.

The rearrangement links TRBV4-1 to TRBJ1-2; 9 nucleotides match TRBD1. The CDR3 length is 16 residues. Trimming removed 3 bases from V and 4 bases from J; junction bases left unmatched: 9. Germline-derived CDR1 and CDR2 are MGHRA and YSYEKL. The CDR3 region is CASSQRQGGIGYGYTF. The DNA of the CDR3 is TGCGCCAGCAGCCAGAGACAGGGGGGGATAGGCTATGGCTACACCTTC.

This clone was seen only once. This chain connects TRBV7-9 to TRBJ1-2, with TRBD1 matching over 9 bases. Germline assignment: CDR1 SEHNR and CDR2 FQNEAQ (reference sequence). Trimming cost V 5 bases and J 6 bases; bases outside gene matches: 4. The CDR3 totals 13 residues. Here the CDR3 reads CASSRDRGDGYTF. Written as DNA, the CDR3 is TGTGCCAGCAGCCGTGACAGGGGGGATGGCTACACCTTC.

Concerning this clone itself: The identical CDR3 is also encoded by other nucleotide sequences in the sample. The chain joins TRBV10-3 to TRBJ2-5; no clear D gene. Germline V CDR1 and CDR2: ENHRY, SYGVKD. The CDR3 totals 13 residues. V was trimmed by 0 bases and J by 4 bases, leaving 6 bases between them. The CDR3 is CAISESPGETQYF. CDR3 bases: TGTGCCATCAGTGAGTCGCCGGGAGAGACCCAGTACTTC.

This clone was detected once. The V and J genes are TRBV5-1 and TRBJ2-1; the D gene is possibly TRBD2 (5 bases). The V gene lost 4 bases and the J gene lost 8 bases, with 10 bases spanning the gap. CDR1 is SGHRS and CDR2 is YFSETQ in the germline V gene. CDR3 length: 12 amino acids. This chain's CDR3 is CASSRQEDEQFF. Here the CDR3 DNA reads TGCGCCAGCAGCCGCCAGGAGGATGAGCAGTTCTTC.

CDR3 sequence (DNA): TGTGCCAGCAGCTTAGGGTTTCGGGAGACCCAGTACTTC. Its protein is CASSLGFRETQYF. The rearrangement uses TRBV13 and TRBJ2-5, with D unresolved. The CDR3 sequence is 13 residues long. V lost 0 bases, J lost 5 bases, and 7 bases lay in between. In germline, CDR1 is PRHDT, CDR2 FYEKMQ (reference sequence).

This clone has just one count. This sequence joins TRBV3-1 (or the pseudogene TRBV3-2) and TRBJ2-3; 16 nucleotides agree with TRBD2. Germline CDR1 is LGHDT and CDR2 is YNNKEL (reference sequence). CDR3 length equals 18 residues. The V segment lost 3 bases and the J segment 5 bases; nucleotides outside the gene matches: 8. The CDR3 loop reads CASSQPGLAGGPLDTQYF. The DNA of the CDR3 is TGTGCCAGCAGCCAGCCGGGACTAGCGGGAGGGCCTTTAGATACGCAGTATTTT.

This chain joins TRBV7-9 and TRBJ1-2; 7 nucleotides agree with TRBD1. CDR3 size: 17 residues. The trim removed 2 bases at V and 2 bases at J, leaving 11 bases unmatched. In germline, CDR1 is SEHNR, CDR2 FQNEAQ (reference sequence). The CDR3 region is CASSLSPPDRSNYGYTF. CDR3 sequence (DNA): TGTGCCAGCAGCTTAAGTCCCCCGGACAGGTCCAACTATGGCTACACCTTC.

V gene TRBV5-1 combines with J gene TRBJ1-2; TRBD1 aligns across 7 bases. Germline CDR1 reads SGHRS; CDR2 reads YFSETQ. The CDR3 runs to 14 residues. Unmatched junction bases numbered 8, after V lost 4 bases and J lost 5 bases. Here the CDR3 reads CASSPGQLGYGYTF. Written as DNA, the CDR3 is TGCGCCAGCAGCCCGGGACAGCTGGGTTATGGCTACACCTTC.

This rearrangement joins TRBV28 to TRBJ2-7; D is unresolved. V gave up 2 bases and J gave up 3 bases, with 2 bases separating them. Germline CDR1 reads MDHEN; CDR2 reads SYDVKM. CDR3 length: 11 residues. The CDR3 spells CASSLHYEQYF. CDR3 DNA: TGTGCCAGCAGTTTACACTACGAGCAGTACTTC.

This chain uses TRBV2 with TRBJ1-2; TRBD1 might be the D (5 bases). Trimming cost V 7 bases and J 8 bases, with 14 bases left between them. This CDR3 is built from 12 residues. Germline CDR1 reads SNHLY; CDR2 reads FYNNEI. The CDR3 bases are TGTGCCAGCAATCCAGGGATGAGGGGCTACACCTTC. Protein: CASNPGMRGYTF.

The rearrangement uses TRBV10-1 and TRBJ2-2, with D possibly being TRBD2 (6 bases). Germline V gene lookup returns CDR1 WNHNN and CDR2 SYGVQD (reference sequence). The CDR3 spans 15 residues. V lost 4 bases to trimming and J lost 2 bases, with 11 bases between them. The CDR3 DNA is TGCGCCAGCAGTGCGGAGGGGACCAACACCGGGGAGCTGTTTTTT. This codes for CASSAEGTNTGELFF.

This chain connects TRBV28 to TRBJ2-1, with 10 bases fitting TRBD2. This CDR3 has 14 residues. The V gene's germline CDR1 is MDHEN and CDR2 SYDVKM. With V trimmed by 3 bases and J by 13 bases, 9 bases remained unmatched. CDR3 residues: CASSFSAGGLAQFF. As DNA, the CDR3 is TGTGCCAGCAGTTTCTCAGCGGGAGGGCTCGCCCAGTTCTTC. The full variable domain, with the rest looked up from reference TRBV28 and TRBJ2-1, is DVKVTQSSRYLVKRTGEKVFLECVQDMDHENMFWYRQDPGLGLRLIYFSYDVKMKEKGDIPEGYSVSREKKERFSLILESASTNQTSMYLCASSFSAGGLAQFFGPGTRLTVL.